Below, 19 T cell receptor beta chains from the same sample are listed, as sequenced in a study of T cell responses to AZD1222 COVID-19 vaccine. Measured with immunoSEQ multiplex PCR; TCRdb has only the in-frame clones, and not every one. The table has under 200,000 clones, 90% to 95% seen once; the top ten hold under 2.5%. The sequenced sample was peripheral blood, obtained on day 0 of AZD1222 vaccination. These receptors were obtained from an adult in good health.

V is TRBV30 and J is TRBJ1-1; no reliable D call. The CDR3 extends over 12 amino acids. Germline V gene sequence: CDR1 GTSNPN, CDR2 SVGIG (reference sequence). The V gene lost 3 bases and the J gene lost 5 bases, with 10 bases spanning the gap. CDR3: CAWRTSTTEAFF. The CDR3 nucleotides read TGTGCCTGGAGGACCTCGACGACTGAAGCTTTCTTT.

This clone appeared a single time. This chain's CDR3 is CASNQGHQSSYEQYF. CDR3 bases: TGTGCCAGCAATCAGGGACACCAAAGCTCCTACGAGCAGTACTTC. The chain is built from TRBV5-4 and TRBJ2-7; D may be TRBD1 (6 bases). V gave up 6 bases and J gave up 0 bases, with 16 bases separating them. The germline gives CDR1 SGHNT, CDR2 YYREEE (reference sequence). The CDR3 length is 15 residues.

The genes are TRBV28 and TRBJ2-5; D might be TRBD1 or TRBD2, each matching 6 bases. V gave up 7 bases and J gave up 3 bases, with 18 bases separating them. CDR3 length equals 15 residues. Germline CDR1 is MDHEN and CDR2 is SYDVKM. The DNA of the CDR3 is TGTGCCAGCACCCATCGAGGGGGGTTAGAAGAGACCCAGTACTTC. As protein: CASTHRGGLEETQYF.

As regards this clone: One junction end does not reproduce the germline sequence, and a read error may be involved. This chain connects TRBV6-1 to TRBJ1-5; D is undetermined. This CDR3 has 16 amino acids. Germline assignment: CDR1 MNHNS and CDR2 SASEGT. CDR3 sequence (DNA): TGTGCCAGCAGGGAAGGAGTACTGTATAGCAATCAGCCCCAGCATTTT. It translates to CASREGVLYSNQPQHF.

This chain uses TRBV7-2 with TRBJ1-5, with D tentatively TRBD1 (6 bases). The germline V gene has CDR1 SGHTA and CDR2 FQGNSA. Trimming took off 4 bases at V and 5 bases at J, with 12 bases between the two ends. This CDR3 is built from 14 residues. Here the CDR3 reads CASSSGHVDQPQHF. Written as DNA, the CDR3 is TGTGCCAGCAGCTCGGGACACGTTGATCAGCCCCAGCATTTT.

The rearrangement uses TRBV13 and TRBJ2-3; D unclear. The V end was cut by 5 bases, the J end by 2 bases, with 5 bases between. CDR3 length equals 12 residues. From germline, CDR1 is PRHDT and CDR2 FYEKMQ (reference sequence). The CDR3: CASSRHTDTQYF. CDR3 coding DNA: TGTGCCAGCAGCCGTCACACAGATACGCAGTATTTT. Full variable domain (outside the CDR3, taken from reference TRBV13 and TRBJ2-3): AAGVIQSPRHLIKEKRETATLKCYPIPRHDTVYWYQQGPGQDPQFLISFYEKMQSDKGSIPDRFSAQQFSDYHSELNMSSLELGDSALYFCASSRHTDTQYFGPGTRLTVL.

The chain couples TRBV24-1 to TRBJ2-7, with D hard to call. Germline V gene data show CDR1 as KGHDR and CDR2 as SFDVKD. Deletions cut 5 bases from V and 3 bases from J, with 10 bases between. The CDR3 length is 13 residues. DNA of the CDR3: TGTGCCACCAGTGGGATCAGAGGCTACGAGCAGTACTTC. Translation: CATSGIRGYEQYF.

The chain couples TRBV19 to TRBJ1-5; D is perhaps TRBD1 (5 bases). The ends were cut back, 3 bases at V and 4 bases at J, with 16 bases in the middle. Germline values: CDR1 LNHDA, CDR2 SQIVND (reference sequence). The CDR3 length is 16 residues. CDR3 sequence reads: CASSISSGSVNQPQHF. CDR3 nucleotide sequence: TGTGCCAGTAGTATCTCGTCAGGGTCAGTTAATCAGCCCCAGCATTTT.

V usage is TRBV6-2 or TRBV6-3 and J usage is TRBJ2-1, with D uncertain. V was clipped by 5 bases and J by 6 bases, with 5 bases between them. This CDR3 spans 11 amino acids. The germline gives CDR1 MNHEY, CDR2 SVGEGT. CDR3 protein: CASSPRNEQFF. Here the CDR3 DNA reads TGTGCCAGCAGTCCCCGCAATGAGCAGTTCTTC.

The V and J genes are TRBV3-1 (or the pseudogene TRBV3-2) and TRBJ2-7, with unresolved D. V lost 0 bases to trimming and J lost 3 bases, with 15 bases between them. CDR3 length: 16 residues. Germline loops: CDR1 LGHDT, CDR2 YNNKEL (reference sequence). The CDR3 reads CASSQDPAEPYYEQYF. The DNA of the CDR3 is TGTGCCAGCAGCCAAGACCCGGCTGAACCCTACTACGAGCAGTACTTC.

The V call is TRBV20-1, the J call TRBJ1-2; 7 bases align to TRBD1. Germline values: CDR1 DFQATT, CDR2 SNEGSKA (reference sequence). This CDR3 region has 14 residues. V dropped 3 bases and J dropped 10; count of bases not matched to a gene: 14. The CDR3: CSASYRGDREVYTF. The CDR3 DNA reads as TGCAGTGCTAGTTATCGGGGAGACAGGGAGGTCTACACCTTC.

J is TRBJ1-2 and V is TRBV10-3, with D maybe TRBD1 (5 bases). V lost 4 bases and J 4 bases, leaving 10 bases between the germline ends. The CDR3 is made up of 13 amino acids. Per germline, CDR1 ENHRY and CDR2 SYGVKD. In DNA form, the CDR3 reads TGTGCCATCAGTGTCGGCGGGGGCTATGGCTACACCTTC. Translated: CAISVGGGYGYTF.

The V call is TRBV4-1, the J call TRBJ2-7; TRBD1 aligns across 7 bases. CDR3 length: 17 amino acids. J lost 2 bases, V lost 2 bases, and 12 bases had no gene match. Germline V gene lookup returns CDR1 MGHRA and CDR2 YSYEKL. The CDR3 DNA is TGCGCCAGCAGCCAACCACGGACAGGATTAACTCCCTACGAGCAGTACTTC. Protein sequence: CASSQPRTGLTPYEQYF.

V and J are TRBV18 and TRBJ1-6; D is perhaps TRBD1 (6 bases). The CDR3 is 17 residues long. The V end was cut by 2 bases, the J end by 7 bases, with 18 bases between. Germline-derived CDR1 and CDR2 are KGHSH and LQKENI. The CDR3 spells CASSPILTGIGNSPLHF. DNA of the CDR3: TGTGCCAGCTCACCAATCTTAACAGGGATTGGCAATTCACCCCTCCACTTT.

The rearrangement joins TRBV5-5 to TRBJ1-2, with D tentatively TRBD1 (5 bases). V was shortened by 3 bases and J by 2 bases, with 11 bases between the two germline ends. CDR1 and CDR2 (germline): SGHKS, YYEKEE (reference sequence). This CDR3 comprises 14 residues. The CDR3 DNA reads TGTGCCAGCAGCTGGGGGACGCAGAACTATGGCTACACCTTC. Translated, it gives CASSWGTQNYGYTF.

The rearrangement uses TRBV19 and TRBJ2-7, with TRBD2 as a possible D gene (6 bases). Germline CDR1 and CDR2: LNHDA and SQIVND (reference sequence). V lost 3 bases to trimming and J lost 0 bases, with 12 bases between them. This CDR3 spans 15 amino acids. The CDR3 nucleotides read TGTGCCAGTAGTATGGAGGCGGGGTACTCCTACGAGCAGTACTTC. Translating it yields CASSMEAGYSYEQYF.

The V gene is TRBV7-9, the J gene TRBJ2-7; a possible D gene is TRBD1 (6 bases). CDR3 size: 17 residues. The germline V and J ends were trimmed by 3 bases and 4 bases, with 22 bases remaining between them. From germline, CDR1 is SEHNR and CDR2 FQNEAQ (reference sequence). The CDR3 spells CASSFWALTGTLYEQYF. Here the CDR3 DNA reads TGTGCCAGCAGCTTTTGGGCCTTAACCGGGACACTGTACGAGCAGTACTTC.

In regard to this clone: The same CDR3 arises from other DNA sequences in this sample as well. The chain uses TRBV2 and TRBJ1-1; D call uncertain. The CDR3 covers 13 residues. Germline V gives CDR1 SNHLY, CDR2 FYNNEI. V lost 3 bases and J lost 4, with 9 bases in between. The chain's CDR3 is CASSEGRVTEAFF. CDR3 bases: TGTGCCAGCAGTGAGGGTCGAGTCACTGAAGCTTTCTTT.

The V and J genes are TRBV5-1 and TRBJ1-6; D may be TRBD1 (6 bases). Trimming pared 1 base from V and 8 bases from J, leaving 16 bases between. This CDR3 has 16 residues. CDR1 and CDR2 from the germline V gene are SGHRS and YFSETQ. CDR3 in DNA: TGCGCCAGCAGCTTGCTAGCCAGGGGTCGTGATTCACCCCTCCACTTT. It encodes CASSLLARGRDSPLHF.